The source of this T cell receptor (beta chain) is a study of blood T cells in healthy people across ages. Through a sample-barcoded 5' primer and a J-beta primer mix, a second PCR was run for 7 to 11 cycles. TCRdb fed the 5' RACE reads into MiXCR, producing one record per CDR3 protein. This sample yields about 1.6 million distinct CDR3 sequences, of which 30% to 40% are seen a single time; 10% to 12% belongs to the top ten. The receptor was isolated from a woman between 25 and 40 years old in good health. Sequenced input: blood.

This chain's CDR3 is CSGRTGLRTDTQYF. The CDR3 nucleotides are TGCAGCGGTCGGACAGGCCTTAGGACAGATACGCAGTATTTT. The chain uses TRBV29-1 and TRBJ2-3, with 7 bases lining up with TRBD1. V trimming: 7 bases; J trimming: 3 bases; junction bases outside the gene matches: 10. Germline CDR1 reads SQVTM; CDR2 reads ANQGSEA. CDR3 size: 14 residues.